One and the same sample provided the 28 T cell receptor beta chains below, sequenced in a study of OX40 agonist ivuxolimab in advanced cancers. Sequencing used immunoSEQ multiplex PCR; TCRdb keeps in-frame clones, though not all of them. The data contain around 67,000 clones, 84% of them singletons. The input for sequencing was CD4+ or CD8+ T cells sorted from blood, taken in a trial of the OX40 agonist ivuxolimab. The source is an adult with an advanced solid tumor such as melanoma, head and neck, liver or kidney cancer.

The V and J genes are TRBV4-1 and TRBJ1-2; D is undetermined. CDR1 MGHRA and CDR2 YSYEKL come from the germline V gene. This CDR3 has 14 amino acids. Deletions cut 1 base from V and 7 bases from J, with 13 bases between. CDR3 protein: CASSQAFSPGGYTF. CDR3 DNA sequence: TGCGCCAGCAGCCAAGCCTTTTCACCGGGTGGCTACACCTTC.

The chain links TRBV10-3 to TRBJ2-5; 9 bases align to TRBD1. The CDR3 has 13 residues. J was trimmed by 4 bases and V by 4 bases; bases with no gene match: 1. Germline lookup yields CDR1 ENHRY and CDR2 SYGVKD. The CDR3 loop is CAISGTGVETQYF. CDR3 coding DNA: TGTGCCATCAGTGGGACAGGGGTAGAGACCCAGTACTTC.

This clone was picked up a small number of times. This chain joins TRBV5-4 and TRBJ1-2, with 7 bases lining up with TRBD1. Germline-derived CDR1 and CDR2 are SGHNT and YYREEE (reference sequence). V was clipped by 0 bases and J by 2 bases; unmatched bases: 7. This CDR3 is built from 16 residues. CDR3 protein: CASSLVSGGGNYGYTF. Written as DNA, the CDR3 is TGTGCCAGCAGCTTGGTTTCAGGGGGAGGAAACTATGGCTACACCTTC.

The CDR3: CSVEARLWYNEQFF. The CDR3 bases are TGCAGCGTTGAAGCCCGGTTATGGTACAATGAGCAGTTCTTC. The rearrangement links TRBV29-1 to TRBJ2-1, with D unresolved. The germline V and J ends were trimmed by 1 base and 4 bases, with 11 bases remaining between them. CDR1 and CDR2 from the germline V gene are SQVTM and ANQGSEA. The CDR3 length is 14 residues.

The chain is built from TRBV11-1 and TRBJ1-6, with D uncertain. The CDR3 runs 18 residues. Germline V lookup: CDR1 SGHAT, CDR2 FQDESV (reference sequence). V lost 0 bases and J lost 0, with 12 bases in between. CDR3 loop: CASSLAQRGSSYNSPLHF. The CDR3 DNA reads as TGTGCCAGCAGCTTAGCCCAACGAGGGAGCTCCTATAATTCACCCCTCCACTTT. Full variable domain (remainder filled in from reference TRBV11-1 and TRBJ1-6): EAEVAQSPRYKITEKSQAVAFWCDPISGHATLYWYRQILGQGPELLVQFQDESVVDDSQLPKDRFSAERLKGVDSTLKIQPAELGDSAMYLCASSLAQRGSSYNSPLHFGNGTRLTVT.

This clone has only one observation. The rearrangement uses TRBV19 and TRBJ1-2; the D is unclear. The germline gives CDR1 LNHDA, CDR2 SQIVND (reference sequence). V lost 3 bases and J lost 0, with 5 bases in between. CDR3 length: 13 amino acids. The CDR3 protein is CASSIRTNYGYTF. DNA of the CDR3: TGTGCCAGTAGTATCCGGACTAACTATGGCTACACCTTC.

The chain uses TRBV29-1 and TRBJ2-5, with D possibly TRBD2 on 5 matching bases. Germline loops: CDR1 SQVTM, CDR2 ANQGSEA. The CDR3 spans 14 residues. Trimming shortened V by 3 bases and J by 2 bases, and 13 bases separated the two germline ends. The CDR3 bases are TGCAGCGTTGACGTCGCTGGGAGTCAAGAGACCCAGTACTTC. It codes for CSVDVAGSQETQYF.

The rearrangement joins TRBV27 to TRBJ1-2; the D gene is possibly TRBD1 (5 bases). V dropped 3 bases and J dropped 4 bases, with 21 bases sitting between them. The CDR3 runs to 17 residues. The germline V gene has CDR1 MNHEY and CDR2 SMNVEV (reference sequence). The CDR3 DNA sequence: TGTGCCAGCAGTTTGCTAAATCCCGTGGGGGGGGTCTATGGCTACACCTTC. Translated, it gives CASSLLNPVGGVYGYTF.

The chain recombines TRBV5-1 with TRBJ2-1; TRBD1 aligns across 8 bases. CDR3 length: 14 residues. Germline V lookup: CDR1 SGHRS, CDR2 YFSETQ. V was pared by 4 bases and J by 5 bases, with 5 bases of the junction left unmatched. The CDR3: CASSGQGLDNEQFF. CDR3 DNA sequence: TGCGCCAGCAGCGGACAGGGTTTGGACAATGAGCAGTTCTTC.

V is TRBV18 and J is TRBJ1-4, with D possibly TRBD1 on 6 matching bases. This CDR3 has 18 amino acids. Trimming shortened V by 2 bases and J by 2 bases, and 18 bases separated the two germline ends. Germline assignment: CDR1 KGHSH and CDR2 LQKENI. CDR3 nucleotide sequence: TGTGCCAGCTCACCAAATTCCCAGGGACATTCGACTAATGAAAAACTGTTTTTT. Amino acid sequence: CASSPNSQGHSTNEKLFF.

The V call is TRBV2, the J call TRBJ2-3; no definite D call. The CDR3 has 13 amino acids. V lost 8 bases to trimming and J lost 6 bases, with 15 bases between them. Germline values: CDR1 SNHLY, CDR2 FYNNEI. Here the CDR3 reads CASHRRSSDTQYF. In DNA form, the CDR3 reads TGTGCCAGCCACCGCCGTAGTTCCGATACGCAGTATTTT.

V gene TRBV19 combines with J gene TRBJ2-7; possible D gene TRBD2, 6 bases. The CDR3 runs 16 residues. With 4 bases removed from V and 0 bases from J, the gap between germline ends came to 16 bases. Germline V lookup: CDR1 LNHDA, CDR2 SQIVND (reference sequence). The CDR3 DNA sequence: TGTGCCAGTAGTAGCGTGGTGGTAGCGGCCTCCTACGAGCAGTACTTC. It specifies CASSSVVVAASYEQYF.

This clone was observed a few times. The V gene is TRBV5-1, the J gene TRBJ2-7; D is tentatively TRBD1 or TRBD2 (5 bases each). The germline CDR1 and CDR2 sequences are SGHRS and YFSETQ. The CDR3 sequence is 14 residues long. V lost 3 bases and J lost 5, with 15 bases in between. The chain's CDR3 is CASSYEGRAHEQYF. For the CDR3, the DNA is TGCGCCAGCAGCTACGAGGGCAGGGCCCACGAGCAGTACTTC.

The rearrangement links TRBV7-9 to TRBJ2-1; D possibly corresponds to TRBD2 (6 bases). Trimming removed 2 bases at V and 6 bases at J, with 8 bases between. The germline CDR1 and CDR2 sequences are SEHNR and FQNEAQ (reference sequence). The CDR3 sequence is 13 residues long. The CDR3 DNA reads TGTGCCAGCAGCTTATGGGAGGCCAATGAGCAGTTCTTC. It encodes CASSLWEANEQFF.

The sample holds one count of this clone. The chain recombines TRBV5-1 with TRBJ2-1; 8 bases are shared with TRBD2. Trimming took 0 bases from V and 12 from J; bases not matched to a gene: 8. Germline V gene lookup returns CDR1 SGHRS and CDR2 YFSETQ. The CDR3 has 14 amino acids. The CDR3, as DNA: TGCGCCAGCAGCTTGGCCCAAGCGGGGGAGAGGCAGTTCTTC. Amino acid sequence: CASSLAQAGERQFF. The variable domain in full, with the rest retrieved from reference TRBV5-1 and TRBJ2-1, is KAGVTQTPRYLIKTRGQQVTLSCSPISGHRSVSWYQQTPGQGLQFLFEYFSETQRNKGNFPGRFSGRQFSNSRSEMNVSTLELGDSALYLCASSLAQAGERQFFGPGTRLTVL.

The J gene is TRBJ1-1, the V gene TRBV5-5; no definite D call. Looked up from germline, CDR1 is SGHKS and CDR2 is YYEKEE (reference sequence). The CDR3 totals 17 residues. V was clipped by 0 bases and J by 3 bases, with 18 bases between them. This chain's CDR3 is CASSLAVGDPSDTEAFF. The CDR3, as DNA: TGTGCCAGCAGCTTGGCGGTTGGGGATCCCTCAGACACTGAAGCTTTCTTT.

V usage is TRBV19 and J usage is TRBJ2-2; D gene unclear. The CDR3 is 17 amino acids. Germline CDR1 LNHDA, CDR2 SQIVND (reference sequence). V was cut by 1 base and J by 4 bases, with 16 bases left in between. DNA of the CDR3: TGTGCCAGTAGTATAGCGGGCACCCTGAAGGTCACCGGGGAGCTGTTTTTT. Translated: CASSIAGTLKVTGELFF.

This chain uses TRBV19 with TRBJ1-4; 9 bases map to TRBD1. The CDR3 consists of 13 residues. V trimming: 8 bases; J trimming: 7 bases; junction bases outside the gene matches: 5. The V gene's germline CDR1 is LNHDA and CDR2 SQIVND (reference sequence). CDR3: CASGQGRAEKLFF. Here the CDR3 DNA reads TGTGCCAGTGGACAGGGGAGGGCTGAAAAACTGTTTTTT.

The chain employs TRBV29-1 and TRBJ1-2, with D perhaps TRBD1 (5 bases). Germline V gene lookup returns CDR1 SQVTM and CDR2 ANQGSEA. The CDR3 loop spans 13 amino acids. Trimming shortened V by 5 bases and J by 3 bases, and 13 bases separated the two germline ends. CDR3 residues: CSVRLGAYYGYTF. The CDR3 DNA sequence: TGCAGCGTTAGGTTAGGGGCTTACTATGGCTACACCTTC.

This sequence joins TRBV7-8 and TRBJ1-1; D not resolved. Trimming removed 3 bases at V and 0 bases at J, with 8 bases between. The length of the CDR3 is 14 residues. Germline CDR1 is SGHVS and CDR2 is FQNEAQ. The CDR3 region is CASSFDGLNTEAFF. CDR3 DNA sequence: TGTGCCAGCAGCTTCGACGGATTGAACACTGAAGCTTTCTTT.

The V gene is TRBV11-3, the J gene TRBJ2-3; tentative D call: TRBD1 (5 bases). CDR1 SGHNT and CDR2 YENEEA come from the germline V gene. CDR3 size: 14 residues. Trimming removed 5 bases at V and 0 bases at J, with 9 bases between. The CDR3: CASSVTASTDTQYF. The CDR3 region has the DNA TGTGCCAGCAGCGTGACAGCTAGCACAGATACGCAGTATTTT.

This chain connects TRBV5-4 to TRBJ2-2; 8 nucleotides align to TRBD1. V was clipped by 4 bases and J by 4 bases; unmatched bases: 6. The CDR3 loop spans 15 amino acids. Germline loops: CDR1 SGHNT, CDR2 YYREEE (reference sequence). The CDR3 DNA is TGTGCCAGCAGCCTCCGGACAGGGAGCACCGGGGAGCTGTTTTTT. It is translated as CASSLRTGSTGELFF.

Only a few counts were recorded for this clone. The chain uses TRBV9 and TRBJ2-5; tentative D call: TRBD2 (6 bases). The germline V gene has CDR1 SGDLS and CDR2 YYNGEE. The V end lost 4 bases, the J end lost 2 bases, and 15 bases lay between the germline ends. The CDR3 has 15 amino acids. For the CDR3, the DNA is TGTGCCAGCAGCTTCCGGGACTTCGTTCAAGAGACCCAGTACTTC. It encodes CASSFRDFVQETQYF. The variable domain in full, completed from reference TRBV9 and TRBJ2-5, reads DSGVTQTPKHLITATGQRVTLRCSPRSGDLSVYWYQQSLDQGLQFLIQYYNGEERAKGNILERFSAQQFPDLHSELNLSSLELGDSALYFCASSFRDFVQETQYFGPGTRLLVL.

CDR3 amino acids: CASSVFSYTEAFF. Written as DNA, the CDR3 is TGTGCCAGCAGCGTATTCAGCTACACTGAAGCTTTCTTT. This chain links TRBV9 with TRBJ1-1; D not certain. The CDR3 contains 13 residues. Germline values: CDR1 SGDLS, CDR2 YYNGEE. Trimming shortened V by 1 base and J by 3 bases, and 7 bases separated the two germline ends.

V is TRBV6-5 and J is TRBJ1-2, with D possibly TRBD1 on 5 matching bases. The CDR3 is 11 amino acids. CDR1 is MNHEY and CDR2 is SVGAGI in the germline V gene. V was cut by 6 bases and J by 7 bases, with 9 bases left in between. The CDR3 DNA reads TGTGCCAGCAGGCGAGGGGCTGGCTACACCTTC. This codes for CASRRGAGYTF.

The V gene is TRBV6-6, the J gene TRBJ2-7, with 8 bases lining up with TRBD1. V was clipped by 4 bases and J by 5 bases; unmatched bases: 10. The CDR3 totals 15 residues. Germline-derived CDR1 and CDR2 are MNHNY and SVGAGI (reference sequence). The CDR3 region is CASSSPGQGRNEQYF. The CDR3 DNA reads TGTGCCAGCAGTTCCCCCGGACAGGGTAGGAACGAGCAGTACTTC.

The rearrangement joins TRBV2 to TRBJ1-4, with 10 bases matching TRBD1. V lost 6 bases to trimming and J lost 0 bases; unmatched junction nucleotides: 10. Germline assignment: CDR1 SNHLY and CDR2 FYNNEI. The CDR3 loop spans 18 amino acids. CDR3 bases: TGTGCCAGCAGCCGACGGGACAGGGGAAGGGCAACTAATGAAAAACTGTTTTTT. It specifies CASSRRDRGRATNEKLFF.

V usage is TRBV29-1 and J usage is TRBJ2-7; the D gene is possibly TRBD1 (5 bases). The CDR3 spans 15 residues. Germline V lookup: CDR1 SQVTM, CDR2 ANQGSEA. The germline V and J ends were trimmed by 3 bases and 1 base, with 16 bases remaining between them. The CDR3 spells CSVEGRAEESYEQYF. The CDR3 DNA reads as TGCAGCGTTGAGGGCAGGGCTGAAGAATCCTACGAGCAGTACTTC.